This entry lists 29 T cell receptor beta chains sequenced from one sample in a study of long-term antiretroviral therapy in people with HIV. Investigators performed immunoSEQ version v3.0 at survey level. TCRdb keeps only in-frame clones here, not all; method: immunoSEQ multiplex PCR. The profile shows approximately 15,000 clones, roughly four fifths of them singletons. Here the sequenced sample was unsorted PBMCs, taken 0.1 years after starting antiretroviral therapy. The receptor set was obtained from a man aged 18 to 29 with HIV.

The rearrangement joins TRBV4-2 to TRBJ1-2; possibly TRBD1 for D (6 bases). Germline CDR1 LGHNA, CDR2 YNFKEQ. The CDR3 has 15 residues. Trimming shortened V by 1 base and J by 8 bases, and 17 bases separated the two germline ends. DNA for the CDR3: TGTGCCAGCAGCCAAGTCTCAGACAGGAGGGACGGCTACACCTTC. Translation gives CASSQVSDRRDGYTF.

The chain carries TRBV9 and TRBJ2-1; possibly TRBD1 or TRBD2 for D (5 bases each). Trimming took off 4 bases at V and 5 bases at J, with 16 bases between the two ends. Per the germline V gene, CDR1 is SGDLS and CDR2 is YYNGEE. The CDR3 is 15 residues long. The DNA of the CDR3 is TGTGCCAGCAGCCCTACCGGGACCACGGACAATGAGCAGTTCTTC. Its translation is CASSPTGTTDNEQFF.

The CDR3 sequence is CATSRDLFQTGASNYGYTF. The CDR3 coding sequence is TGTGCCACCAGCAGAGATCTATTCCAGACAGGGGCATCCAACTATGGCTACACCTTC. This sequence joins TRBV15 and TRBJ1-2; 8 positions match TRBD1. Germline lookup yields CDR1 LNHNV and CDR2 YYDKDF (reference sequence). The CDR3 runs to 19 residues. Germline trimming cut 0 bases from V and 2 bases from J; bases unmatched to any gene: 14.

The gene calls are TRBV14 and TRBJ2-1; 9 bases line up with TRBD1. The germline V gene has CDR1 SGHDN and CDR2 FVKESK. Germline trimming cut 2 bases from V and 6 bases from J; bases unmatched to any gene: 11. CDR3 size: 17 residues. CDR3 region: CASSQSPPGQGFNEQFF. The DNA for the CDR3 is TGTGCCAGCAGCCAATCCCCTCCGGGACAGGGTTTCAATGAGCAGTTCTTC.

The genes are TRBV19 and TRBJ2-7; TRBD2 is a possible D gene (6 bases). Germline V gene lookup returns CDR1 LNHDA and CDR2 SQIVND (reference sequence). Trimming removed 11 bases from V and 6 bases from J, with 14 bases in between. This CDR3 has 11 amino acids. The CDR3 coding sequence is TGTGCCGCGAGCCGGGGAGGCGAGCAGTACTTC. Protein: CAASRGGEQYF.

The V and J genes are TRBV2 and TRBJ2-7; D call uncertain. Germline V gene data show CDR1 as SNHLY and CDR2 as FYNNEI. This CDR3 contains 16 residues. With 7 bases removed from V and 3 bases from J, the gap between germline ends came to 22 bases. The DNA for the CDR3 is TGTGCCAGCAATTCAGGTTCCACGAATGCCTACTACGAGCAGTACTTC. It translates to CASNSGSTNAYYEQYF.

The chain carries TRBV18 and TRBJ2-7, with D possibly TRBD2 on 6 matching bases. Germline CDR1 is KGHSH and CDR2 is LQKENI. The V and J ends lost 3 bases and 2 bases respectively, with 11 bases between them. This CDR3 region has 14 residues. CDR3 nucleotide sequence: TGTGCCAGCTCACCGGAGGGTTTAACCTACGAGCAGTACTTC. This sequence encodes CASSPEGLTYEQYF.

This clone has more than one count but fewer than ten. V is TRBV27 and J is TRBJ1-2, with D perhaps TRBD1 (6 bases). Looked up from germline, CDR1 is MNHEY and CDR2 is SMNVEV (reference sequence). Trimming pared 2 bases from V and 6 bases from J, leaving 10 bases between. This CDR3 spans 13 amino acids. CDR3 protein: CASSLRGGDGYTF. In DNA, the CDR3 is TGTGCCAGCAGTTTAAGGGGGGGAGATGGCTACACCTTC.

The chain couples TRBV2 to TRBJ2-3; 10 bases are a match to TRBD2. Germline CDR1 SNHLY, CDR2 FYNNEI. Unmatched junction bases numbered 12, after V lost 8 bases and J lost 4 bases. The CDR3 sequence is 16 residues long. This chain's CDR3 is CASCEVASGGPDTQYF. The CDR3 DNA sequence: TGTGCCAGCTGCGAGGTAGCTAGCGGGGGCCCAGATACGCAGTATTTT. The full variable domain, with the rest looked up from reference TRBV2 and TRBJ2-3, is EPEVTQTPSHQVTQMGQEVILRCVPISNHLYFYWYRQILGQKVEFLVSFYNNEISEKSEIFDDQFSVERPDGSNFTLKIRSTKLEDSAMYFCASCEVASGGPDTQYFGPGTRLTVL.

The chain recombines TRBV9 with TRBJ1-2; possibly TRBD1 for D (6 bases). The CDR3 runs 15 residues. Trimming took off 4 bases at V and 4 bases at J, with 17 bases between the two ends. Germline values: CDR1 SGDLS, CDR2 YYNGEE. CDR3 sequence reads: CASSSEGGEIYGYTF. The DNA for the CDR3 is TGTGCCAGCAGCTCCGAGGGGGGAGAGATCTATGGCTACACCTTC.

A few counts support this clone. The rearrangement uses TRBV6-5 and TRBJ1-6, with D possibly TRBD1 on 6 matching bases. Trimming stripped 6 bases from V and 1 base from J, with 10 bases between. The V gene's germline CDR1 is MNHEY and CDR2 SVGAGI. This CDR3 is 15 amino acids long. CDR3 residues: CASSGQPSYNSPLHF. The DNA for the CDR3 is TGTGCCAGCAGCGGACAGCCTTCCTATAATTCACCCCTCCACTTT.

This chain uses TRBV5-1 with TRBJ2-7, with D unresolved. The CDR3 runs to 14 residues. Germline V CDR1 and CDR2: SGHRS, YFSETQ. V dropped 0 bases and J dropped 2 bases, with 9 bases sitting between them. CDR3 in amino acids: CASSLDGPAYEQYF. CDR3 coding DNA: TGCGCCAGCAGCTTGGACGGCCCAGCCTACGAGCAGTACTTC.

This chain links TRBV6-4 with TRBJ2-3, with TRBD2 matching 11 bases. The CDR3 covers 15 residues. Trimming removed 5 bases from V and 6 bases from J; junction bases left unmatched: 7. Germline V gene sequence: CDR1 MRHNA, CDR2 SNTAGT. This CDR3 is CASSHSGGAADTQYF. CDR3 DNA sequence: TGTGCCAGCAGTCATAGCGGGGGGGCCGCTGATACGCAGTATTTT.

This chain joins TRBV7-8 and TRBJ1-5; D unclear. Trimming pared 0 bases from V and 7 bases from J, leaving 10 bases between. In germline, CDR1 is SGHVS, CDR2 FQNEAQ. The CDR3 is 14 residues long. CDR3 region: CASSLAPLLQPQHF. The CDR3 region has the DNA TGTGCCAGCAGCTTAGCCCCTTTGTTACAGCCCCAGCATTTT.

This chain uses TRBV6-5 with TRBJ2-1; 7 nucleotides line up with TRBD2. J was trimmed by 9 bases and V by 5 bases; bases with no gene match: 7. Germline CDR1 is MNHEY and CDR2 is SVGAGI. The CDR3 covers 13 residues. The CDR3 DNA follows: TGTGCCAGCAGTCCCGGGGCTAGCGGTGAGCAGTTCTTC. Translating it yields CASSPGASGEQFF.

In nucleotides, the CDR3 is TGCGCCAGCGGACCGGTGAGTTCCTACAATGAGCAGTTCTTC. As protein: CASGPVSSYNEQFF. The chain couples TRBV5-1 to TRBJ2-1; D not certain. In germline, CDR1 is SGHRS, CDR2 YFSETQ. The CDR3 totals 14 residues. Trimming stripped 7 bases from V and 1 base from J, with 12 bases between.

The rearrangement joins TRBV11-1 to TRBJ2-1; TRBD2 is a possible D gene (6 bases). V was pared by 4 bases and J by 8 bases, with 21 bases between. Germline-derived CDR1 and CDR2 are SGHAT and FQDESV (reference sequence). The CDR3 is made up of 16 amino acids. CDR3 bases: TGTGCCAGCAGCTCTACCCTCTCAGACACGGGGGATGAGCAGTTCTTC. Translating it yields CASSSTLSDTGDEQFF.

The chain is built from TRBV6-6 and TRBJ2-3; a weak D match, TRBD1 (7 bases). Deletions cut 2 bases from V and 2 bases from J, with 11 bases between. The germline gives CDR1 MNHNY, CDR2 SVGAGI (reference sequence). CDR3 length: 15 residues. Here the CDR3 DNA reads TGTGCCAGCAGTTACCAGGGGGGCCACACAGATACGCAGTATTTT. It translates to CASSYQGGHTDTQYF.

The genes are TRBV13 and TRBJ1-1, with TRBD1 as a possible D gene (5 bases). Germline V gives CDR1 PRHDT, CDR2 FYEKMQ (reference sequence). V was shortened by 5 bases and J by 4 bases, with 11 bases between the two germline ends. The CDR3 totals 13 residues. The CDR3 sequence is CASSGDRGTEAFF. For the CDR3, the DNA is TGTGCCAGCAGCGGTGACAGAGGCACTGAAGCTTTCTTT.

The chain employs TRBV5-4 and TRBJ2-1; no clear D. The CDR3 covers 14 residues. With 0 bases removed from V and 0 bases from J, the gap between germline ends came to 4 bases. CDR1 is SGHNT, CDR2 YYREEE, per germline (reference sequence). Written as DNA, the CDR3 is TGTGCCAGCAGCTTGGGTGGCTCCTACAATGAGCAGTTCTTC. Protein sequence: CASSLGGSYNEQFF.

The chain combines TRBV4-3 with TRBJ1-1; possibly TRBD1 for D (6 bases). Trimming left V 1 base short and J 5 bases short, with 20 bases between. The length of the CDR3 is 17 residues. The germline CDR1 and CDR2 sequences are LGHNA and YSLEER. CDR3: CASSQATGGLVETEAFF. The CDR3 nucleotides read TGCGCCAGCAGCCAAGCTACGGGGGGGCTGGTCGAAACTGAAGCTTTCTTT.

In its sample, this clone was seen a few times. The chain links TRBV9 to TRBJ1-2; maybe TRBD1 (5 bases). The V gene lost 6 bases and the J gene lost 3 bases, with 12 bases spanning the gap. This CDR3 has 13 residues. Germline loops: CDR1 SGDLS, CDR2 YYNGEE. CDR3 sequence reads: CASTSGAYYGYTF. The CDR3 bases are TGTGCCAGCACTTCCGGGGCCTACTATGGCTACACCTTC.

V gene TRBV19 combines with J gene TRBJ2-7; the D gene is possibly TRBD1 (6 bases). Germline-derived CDR1 and CDR2 are LNHDA and SQIVND (reference sequence). With 3 bases removed from V and 1 base from J, the gap between germline ends came to 10 bases. The CDR3 loop spans 14 amino acids. The CDR3 protein is CASSMAGDSYEQYF. CDR3 nucleotides: TGTGCCAGTAGTATGGCAGGGGATTCCTACGAGCAGTACTTC.

J is TRBJ2-7 and V is TRBV6-1; weak D call: TRBD2 (5 bases). The V gene's germline CDR1 is MNHNS and CDR2 SASEGT. V was cut by 5 bases and J by 4 bases, with 15 bases left in between. The CDR3 spans 14 residues. The CDR3 loop reads CASSPEGGGYEQYF. CDR3 sequence (DNA): TGTGCCAGCAGTCCCGAGGGTGGAGGTTACGAGCAGTACTTC.

This clone showed up just once. V usage is TRBV29-1 and J usage is TRBJ1-1, with D uncertain. CDR1 and CDR2 (germline): SQVTM, ANQGSEA. Trimming took off 1 base at V and 1 base at J, with 10 bases between the two ends. The CDR3 covers 14 residues. CDR3 region: CSVEAFPRNTEAFF. CDR3 in DNA: TGCAGCGTTGAAGCTTTCCCAAGGAACACTGAAGCTTTCTTT.

The CDR3 coding sequence is TGTGCCAGCAGTTTTAGACAGGGGTCTATGAACACTGAAGCTTTCTTT. This codes for CASSFRQGSMNTEAFF. The chain links TRBV27 to TRBJ1-1, with 8 bases matching TRBD1. Losses at the gene ends were 3 bases for V and 0 bases for J; bases not matched to a gene: 6. The germline CDR1 and CDR2 sequences are MNHEY and SMNVEV (reference sequence). CDR3 length: 16 residues.

The chain links TRBV6-5 to TRBJ2-4; D call uncertain. Germline CDR1 reads MNHEY; CDR2 reads SVGAGI. The ends were cut back, 11 bases at V and 6 bases at J, with 23 bases in the middle. CDR3 length: 15 amino acids. CDR3 nucleotide sequence: TGTGCCGGCGTTTTTTCTTGGGAATGGGGAAACATTCAGTACTTC. Protein: CAGVFSWEWGNIQYF.

This clone has just a few counts. CDR3 in amino acids: CASGLLSQAFYGYTF. In nucleotides, the CDR3 is TGTGCTAGTGGTTTGTTATCACAGGCATTCTATGGCTACACCTTC. The chain employs TRBV12-5 and TRBJ1-2; TRBD1 might be the D (5 bases). CDR3 length equals 15 residues. Germline assignment: CDR1 LGHNT and CDR2 FRNRAP. The germline V and J ends were trimmed by 2 bases and 4 bases, with 14 bases remaining between them.

The chain couples TRBV27 to TRBJ2-7; D might be TRBD1 or TRBD2, each matching 5 bases. Germline V gene data show CDR1 as MNHEY and CDR2 as SMNVEV (reference sequence). V was trimmed by 1 base and J by 3 bases, leaving 22 bases between them. The CDR3 runs to 18 residues. The CDR3 DNA is TGTGCCAGCAGTTTATACCCCTCCCTCCCGGGGACGAGCTACGAGCAGTACTTC. It encodes CASSLYPSLPGTSYEQYF.